The clone carrying this T cell receptor beta chain was observed a few times. The antigen is undetermined. One entry per CDR3 protein results from TCRdb running MiXCR on the 5' RACE reads. The table lists about 570,000 distinct CDR3 sequences, 9.5% to 10% of them singletons. This entry comes from a study of identical twins. Study results and caveats: Compared with unrelated sharing, twin-shared out-of-frame alpha sequences had more low-probability sequences.

This CDR3 region has 17 residues. V gave up 6 bases and J gave up 2 bases; unmatched junction bases: 12. The data were also submitted as part of a second study, on yellow fever vaccine responses in identical twins.

The chain uses TRBV12-3 or TRBV12-4 and TRBJ2-3; TRBD2 agrees at 9 bases. Sequencing was carried out using PBMCs. This clonotype was sampled from a woman aged 18 to 35 in good health. The CDR3 sequence: CASRPTIAGDLTDTQYF. The CDR3 coding sequence is TGTGCCAGCAGACCCACCATAGCGGGAGATCTCACAGATACGCAGTATTTT.